The 25 T cell receptor beta chains reported below all come from one sample, sequenced in a study of CD4+ T cells in melanoma. Clones were read by immunoSEQ multiplex PCR, and TCRdb kept only the in-frame ones, dropping some. The table has roughly 12,000 clones, about 70% seen once. Sample: cells from a culture (not recorded whether cultured in vitro). The source of these receptors is a human donor with melanoma.

The V gene is TRBV5-4, the J gene TRBJ2-1; TRBD2 aligns across 12 bases. From germline, CDR1 is SGHNT and CDR2 YYREEE (reference sequence). J gave up 6 bases and V 4 bases, and 2 bases lay outside the gene matches. CDR3 length: 14 amino acids. CDR3 residues: CASSQGLAGNEQFF. DNA for the CDR3: TGTGCCAGCAGCCAGGGACTAGCGGGCAATGAGCAGTTCTTC.

V and J are TRBV2 and TRBJ2-3; 8 bases align to TRBD2. This CDR3 is 17 amino acids long. Germline CDR1 and CDR2: SNHLY and FYNNEI. V lost 0 bases to trimming and J lost 1 base; unmatched junction nucleotides: 6. CDR3 sequence: CASSEALRGGGTDTQYF. The CDR3 DNA reads as TGTGCCAGCAGTGAAGCGCTTCGGGGGGGCGGCACAGATACGCAGTATTTT.

The chain combines TRBV12-5 with TRBJ2-3, with 12 bases lining up with TRBD2. This CDR3 has 17 amino acids. Trimming cost V 0 bases and J 4 bases; bases outside gene matches: 5. Per the germline V gene, CDR1 is LGHNT and CDR2 is FRNRAP. CDR3 amino acids: CASGLVDRLAGADTQYF. The CDR3 coding sequence is TGTGCTAGTGGTTTGGTTGACAGACTAGCGGGGGCAGATACGCAGTATTTT.

The J gene is TRBJ2-6, the V gene TRBV19; D possibly corresponds to TRBD1 (5 bases). Deletions cut 5 bases from V and 2 bases from J, with 16 bases between. Germline-derived CDR1 and CDR2 are LNHDA and SQIVND (reference sequence). This CDR3 has 17 residues. CDR3 coding DNA: TGTGCCAGTAGTCCCCGGGCAGGGATGGCTGGGGCCAACGTCCTGACTTTC. The encoded protein is CASSPRAGMAGANVLTF.

The V call is TRBV5-6, the J call TRBJ2-5; the D call may be TRBD1 or TRBD2 (5 bases each). Germline V gene lookup returns CDR1 SGHDT and CDR2 YYEEEE. The V end was cut by 0 bases, the J end by 4 bases, with 7 bases between. The CDR3 extends over 13 amino acids. The CDR3: CASSLGGVETQYF. The CDR3 DNA reads as TGTGCCAGCAGCTTGGGAGGGGTAGAGACCCAGTACTTC.

This clone was seen more than once but under ten times. The chain carries TRBV19 and TRBJ2-7; D is undetermined. Trimming removed 9 bases from V and 4 bases from J, with 19 bases in between. The CDR3 has 14 residues. Germline values: CDR1 LNHDA, CDR2 SQIVND (reference sequence). The CDR3 region has the DNA TGTGCCAGCAGCCTCATTGGGCCGCCTTACGAGCAGTACTTC. Its protein is CASSLIGPPYEQYF.

V and J are TRBV7-2 and TRBJ1-3, with TRBD1 matching over 8 bases. The CDR3 loop spans 16 amino acids. Germline CDR1 SGHTA, CDR2 FQGNSA. J was trimmed by 5 bases and V by 6 bases; bases with no gene match: 12. The CDR3 is CASRDQGAASRNTIYF. CDR3 bases: TGTGCCAGCAGGGATCAGGGGGCCGCGTCGAGAAACACCATATATTTT.

This clone is a singleton in its sample. This chain joins TRBV7-3 and TRBJ1-1; D is unclear. Trimming took 0 bases from V and 0 from J, leaving 8 bases between them. Germline CDR1 and CDR2: SGHTA and FQGTGA. This CDR3 contains 15 residues. The CDR3 loop is CASSLTGRMNTEAFF. For the CDR3, the DNA is TGTGCCAGCAGCTTAACTGGTCGCATGAACACTGAAGCTTTCTTT.

The CDR3 nucleotides are TGTGCCAGCAGTCGTCGTAGACAGGGCAGCGGCTACACCTTC. Amino acids: CASSRRRQGSGYTF. The rearrangement joins TRBV5-6 to TRBJ1-2, with 7 bases that match TRBD1. V was clipped by 5 bases and J by 8 bases; unmatched bases: 12. This CDR3 region has 14 residues. Germline values: CDR1 SGHDT, CDR2 YYEEEE.

The chain recombines TRBV5-6 with TRBJ1-1; D not resolved. The germline gives CDR1 SGHDT, CDR2 YYEEEE. V was clipped by 3 bases and J by 4 bases, with 13 bases between them. This CDR3 region has 14 residues. The CDR3 nucleotides are TGTGCCAGCAGCTGGGCCTTGGGGAGCACTGAAGCTTTCTTT. Protein sequence: CASSWALGSTEAFF.

The chain links TRBV5-1 to TRBJ1-1; 8 bases agree with TRBD1. J was trimmed by 4 bases and V by 1 base; bases with no gene match: 6. This CDR3 spans 15 amino acids. CDR1 and CDR2 from the germline V gene are SGHRS and YFSETQ. CDR3 coding DNA: TGCGCCAGCAGCTTGCGGCCCAGGGGGCTCACTGAAGCTTTCTTT. It specifies CASSLRPRGLTEAFF.

This clone was observed once. The genes are TRBV5-1 and TRBJ1-4; 7 positions agree with TRBD1. CDR1 is SGHRS, CDR2 YFSETQ, per germline. V dropped 3 bases and J dropped 5; count of bases not matched to a gene: 7. This CDR3 has 15 residues. CDR3 nucleotides: TGCGCCAGCAGCTCGACAGGGAAGGAGAATGAAAAACTGTTTTTT. This gives the protein CASSSTGKENEKLFF.

CDR3 amino acids: CASSTNTGGGATNEKLFF. CDR3 in DNA: TGTGCCAGTAGTACGAATACAGGGGGCGGCGCAACTAATGAAAAACTGTTTTTT. This chain uses TRBV19 with TRBJ1-4; 9 nucleotides line up with TRBD1. Per the germline V gene, CDR1 is LNHDA and CDR2 is SQIVND (reference sequence). J lost 0 bases, V lost 4 bases, and 9 bases had no gene match. This CDR3 comprises 18 residues.

The chain links TRBV27 to TRBJ1-2; possibly TRBD1 for D (5 bases). Trimming took off 1 base at V and 1 base at J, with 13 bases between the two ends. The CDR3 length is 16 residues. The germline CDR1 and CDR2 sequences are MNHEY and SMNVEV (reference sequence). The CDR3 DNA reads TGTGCCAGCAGTTTATGGGGACGGGGCGGTAACTATGGCTACACCTTC. Protein sequence: CASSLWGRGGNYGYTF.

This clone appeared a few times. The chain is built from TRBV2 and TRBJ1-5; D possibly corresponds to TRBD1 (6 bases). V was cut by 2 bases and J by 4 bases, with 9 bases left in between. The CDR3 runs 14 residues. Per germline, CDR1 SNHLY and CDR2 FYNNEI. The CDR3 spells CASSEQGQNQPQHF. The CDR3 region has the DNA TGTGCCAGCAGTGAACAGGGGCAGAATCAGCCCCAGCATTTT.

The chain carries TRBV5-1 and TRBJ2-2; 10 nucleotides align to TRBD1. CDR1 is SGHRS, CDR2 YFSETQ, per germline. This CDR3 is 16 amino acids long. J lost 2 bases, V lost 4 bases, and 5 bases had no gene match. The DNA for the CDR3 is TGCGCCAGCAGCCCCCGGGACAGGGGCAACACCGGGGAGCTGTTTTTT. It translates to CASSPRDRGNTGELFF.

The rearrangement links TRBV11-3 to TRBJ2-7; TRBD1 might be the D (6 bases). CDR1 and CDR2 from the germline V gene are SGHNT and YENEEA. CDR3 size: 13 residues. Trimming took off 2 bases at V and 5 bases at J, with 10 bases between the two ends. The CDR3 here is CASSLRDTHEQYF. The CDR3 nucleotides are TGTGCCAGCAGCTTAAGGGACACCCACGAGCAGTACTTC.

The CDR3 nucleotides are TGTGCCAGCAGCTTATTAGGGGACAGGAACACTGAAGCTTTCTTT. Protein: CASSLLGDRNTEAFF. The chain employs TRBV13 and TRBJ1-1; TRBD1 aligns across 7 bases. This CDR3 has 15 amino acids. J lost 1 base, V lost 2 bases, and 4 bases had no gene match. CDR1 and CDR2 (germline): PRHDT, FYEKMQ (reference sequence).

The chain links TRBV5-1 to TRBJ2-3, with 7 bases fitting TRBD2. This CDR3 contains 14 residues. Germline lookup yields CDR1 SGHRS and CDR2 YFSETQ. V lost 5 bases to trimming and J lost 2 bases; unmatched junction nucleotides: 5. The CDR3 DNA is TGCGCCAGCAGTCGGGACTACAACACAGATACGCAGTATTTT. Encoded protein: CASSRDYNTDTQYF.

This clone was detected only a few times. The chain has TRBV7-9 and TRBJ2-1; no clear D. The CDR3 covers 12 residues. CDR1 is SEHNR, CDR2 FQNEAQ, per germline (reference sequence). Trimming took 7 bases from V and 4 from J, leaving 8 bases between them. This chain's CDR3 is CASNILYNEQFF. As DNA, the CDR3 is TGTGCCAGCAACATACTATACAATGAGCAGTTCTTC.

This chain uses TRBV6-6 with TRBJ1-2, with 8 positions matching TRBD1. The CDR3 loop spans 13 amino acids. Germline V CDR1 and CDR2: MNHNY, SVGAGI (reference sequence). Losses at the gene ends were 5 bases for V and 4 bases for J; bases not matched to a gene: 3. CDR3 DNA: TGTGCCAGCAGTGGGGACAGGAGCTATGGCTACACCTTC. It yields the protein CASSGDRSYGYTF.

This chain connects TRBV12-5 to TRBJ2-2; possibly TRBD1 or TRBD2 for D (5 bases each). The length of the CDR3 is 16 residues. CDR1 and CDR2 (germline): LGHNT, FRNRAP. Trimming took off 2 bases at V and 2 bases at J, with 12 bases between the two ends. For the CDR3, the DNA is TGTGCTAGTGGTTTGAAGAGGGGATTAAACACCGGGGAGCTGTTTTTT. Translation: CASGLKRGLNTGELFF.

The chain combines TRBV13 with TRBJ2-7, with TRBD2 identical over 11 bases. Germline CDR1 and CDR2: PRHDT and FYEKMQ (reference sequence). With 5 bases clipped from V and 3 bases from J, the junction kept 3 bases outside the gene matches. The CDR3 sequence is 14 residues long. In DNA, the CDR3 is TGTGCCAGCAGCAGAACTAGCGGGGGCTACGAGCAGTACTTC. It specifies CASSRTSGGYEQYF.

The rearrangement joins TRBV2 to TRBJ2-5; D perhaps matches TRBD2 (6 bases). The CDR3 runs 14 residues. Trimming took off 3 bases at V and 5 bases at J, with 13 bases between the two ends. CDR1 SNHLY and CDR2 FYNNEI come from the germline V gene. The CDR3 spells CASSERSREETQYF. The CDR3 DNA follows: TGTGCCAGCAGTGAGAGGTCCCGGGAGGAGACCCAGTACTTC.

The chain has TRBV4-1 and TRBJ2-7, with D perhaps matching TRBD1 or TRBD2 (5 bases each). The V gene's germline CDR1 is MGHRA and CDR2 YSYEKL. Trimming pared 0 bases from V and 4 bases from J, leaving 10 bases between. The CDR3 is 14 residues long. CDR3 nucleotides: TGCGCCAGCAGCCAAGACATTTGGGGGTACGAGCAGTACTTC. This codes for CASSQDIWGYEQYF.